Listed below are T cell receptor beta chains from one sample, sequenced in a study of circulating and synovial CD4+ cells in juvenile arthritis. Assay: immunoSEQ multiplex PCR; the TCRdb copy retains only in-frame clones and omits some. The sample lists about 32,000 clones; 90% to 95% were seen once. Sample: CD4+ T cells from blood. Receptors were obtained from a human donor with juvenile idiopathic arthritis. CDR3s leave out the opening cysteine and the closing phenylalanine or tryptophan. Clone size appears in some rows only: once, few, many, or a class for an expanded clone.

V: TRBV4-2; J: TRBJ2-5; size: .; CDR3: ASSQEWTSGLETQY
V: TRBV12-5; J: TRBJ2-3; size: .; CDR3: ASGSTGLGDTQY
V: TRBV5-1; J: TRBJ2-5; size: .; CDR3: ASSLSSGSGTETQY
V: TRBV5-8; J: TRBJ1-5; size: .; CDR3: ASSLQGASNQPQH
V: TRBV18; J: TRBJ1-5; size: .; CDR3: ASSPPLGQGRSNQPQH
V: TRBV2; J: TRBJ2-3; size: .; CDR3: ASSWTHPSGRAVDTQY
V: TRBV10-2; J: TRBJ2-5; size: .; CDR3: ASTWGGLADQETQY
V: TRBV19; J: TRBJ2-2; size: .; CDR3: ASSPRTVRAGTGELF
V: TRBV5-1; J: TRBJ2-3; size: .; CDR3: ASSLALADADTQY
V: TRBV11-3; J: TRBJ1-1; size: .; CDR3: ASSIGQTPMNTEAF
V: TRBV5-1; J: TRBJ2-1; size: .; CDR3: ASSPGQGGNEQF
V: TRBV5-5; J: TRBJ2-7; size: .; CDR3: ASATQGTSYEQY
V: TRBV9; J: TRBJ2-3; size: .; CDR3: ASGRVRDTQY
V: TRBV15; J: TRBJ1-1; size: .; CDR3: ATSSDPGFGSGTEAF
V: TRBV6-5; J: TRBJ2-7; size: once; CDR3: ASSLGEAGPYEQY
V: TRBV2; J: TRBJ1-2; size: .; CDR3: ASSELRINGYT
V: TRBV18; J: TRBJ2-7; size: once; CDR3: ASSPREQGTDPYEQY
V: TRBV5-1; J: TRBJ2-1; size: .; CDR3: ASSSTSGTNEQF
V: TRBV7-7; J: TRBJ2-3; size: .; CDR3: ASSPTSGRADTQY
V: TRBV25-1; J: TRBJ1-4; size: .; CDR3: ASRSGLTGGGKLF
V: TRBV19; J: TRBJ2-1; size: .; CDR3: ASRSLDRARRTNEQF
V: TRBV19; J: TRBJ2-1; size: .; CDR3: ASSPTGLLYEQF
V: TRBV9; J: TRBJ2-5; size: .; CDR3: ASSVARGSGETQY
V: TRBV28; J: TRBJ1-5; size: .; CDR3: ASSPGGGTHQPQH
V: TRBV5-8; J: TRBJ2-1; size: .; CDR3: ASPDHEVALSYNEQF
V: TRBV6-5; J: TRBJ1-1; size: .; CDR3: ASRGTGGFTEAF
V: TRBV7-2; J: TRBJ2-7; size: .; CDR3: ASSHRQGSYEQY
V: TRBV19; J: TRBJ2-2; size: .; CDR3: ASSIRDTGELF
V: TRBV12-5; J: TRBJ1-2; size: .; CDR3: ASGFAGSGYT
V: TRBV19; J: TRBJ2-5; size: .; CDR3: ASTVAGGPLETQY
V: TRBV6-4; J: TRBJ1-2; size: .; CDR3: ASSPGQRYGYT